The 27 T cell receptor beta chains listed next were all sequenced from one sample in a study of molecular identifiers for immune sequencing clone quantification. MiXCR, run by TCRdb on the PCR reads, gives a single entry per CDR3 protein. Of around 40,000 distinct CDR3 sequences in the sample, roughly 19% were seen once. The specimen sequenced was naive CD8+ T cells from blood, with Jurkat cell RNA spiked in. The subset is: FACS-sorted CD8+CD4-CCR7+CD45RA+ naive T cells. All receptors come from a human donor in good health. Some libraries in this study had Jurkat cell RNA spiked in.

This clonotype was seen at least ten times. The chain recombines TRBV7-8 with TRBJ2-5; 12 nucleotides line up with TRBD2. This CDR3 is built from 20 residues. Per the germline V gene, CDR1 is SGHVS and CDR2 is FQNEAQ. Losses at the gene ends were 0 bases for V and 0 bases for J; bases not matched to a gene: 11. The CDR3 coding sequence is TGTGCCAGCAGCTTAGCCTTTTGGGCTAGCGGGGGGGAAAACCAAGAGACCCAGTACTTC. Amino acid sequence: CASSLAFWASGGENQETQYF.

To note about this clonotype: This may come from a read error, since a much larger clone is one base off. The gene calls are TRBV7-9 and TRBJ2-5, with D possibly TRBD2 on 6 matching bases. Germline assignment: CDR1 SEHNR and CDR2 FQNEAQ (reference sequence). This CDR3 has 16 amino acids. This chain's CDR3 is CASGLALVGGQETQYF. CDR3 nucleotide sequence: TGTGCCAGCGGCTTAGCGCTGGTGGGGGGACAAGAGACCCAGTACTTC.

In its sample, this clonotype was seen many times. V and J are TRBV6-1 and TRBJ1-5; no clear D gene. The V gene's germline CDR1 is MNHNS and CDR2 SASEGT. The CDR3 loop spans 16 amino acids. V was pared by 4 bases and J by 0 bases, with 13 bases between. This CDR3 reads CASSVKGNPSNQPQHF. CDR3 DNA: TGTGCCAGCAGTGTTAAGGGCAACCCTAGCAATCAGCCCCAGCATTTT.

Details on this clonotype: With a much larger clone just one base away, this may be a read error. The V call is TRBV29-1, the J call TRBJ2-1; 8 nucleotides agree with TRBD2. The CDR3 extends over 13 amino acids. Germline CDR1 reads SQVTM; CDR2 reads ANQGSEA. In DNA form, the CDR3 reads TGCAACGTTGTTAGCGGGATCGACAATGAGCAGTTCTTC. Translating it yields CNVVSGIDNEQFF.

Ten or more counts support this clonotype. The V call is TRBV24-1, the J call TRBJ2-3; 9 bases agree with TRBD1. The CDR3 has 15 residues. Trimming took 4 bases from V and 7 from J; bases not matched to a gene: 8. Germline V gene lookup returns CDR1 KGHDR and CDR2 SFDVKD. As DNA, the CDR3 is TGTGCCACCAGTGACTTACAGGGGGCGAAACATACGCAGTATTTT. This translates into CATSDLQGAKHTQYF.

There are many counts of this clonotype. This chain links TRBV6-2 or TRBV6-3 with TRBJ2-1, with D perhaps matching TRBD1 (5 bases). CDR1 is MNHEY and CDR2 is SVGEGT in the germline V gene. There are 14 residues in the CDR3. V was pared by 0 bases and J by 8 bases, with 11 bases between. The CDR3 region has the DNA TGTGCCAGCAGTTACTCAGGGGTGTCGGATGAGCAGTTCTTC. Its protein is CASSYSGVSDEQFF.

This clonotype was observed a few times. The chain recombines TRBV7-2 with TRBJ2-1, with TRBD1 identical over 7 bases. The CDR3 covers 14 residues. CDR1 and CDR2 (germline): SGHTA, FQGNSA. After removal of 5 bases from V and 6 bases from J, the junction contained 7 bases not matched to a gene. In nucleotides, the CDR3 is TGTGCCAGCAGCCGCTACGACAGGGTCAATGAGCAGTTCTTC. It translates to CASSRYDRVNEQFF.

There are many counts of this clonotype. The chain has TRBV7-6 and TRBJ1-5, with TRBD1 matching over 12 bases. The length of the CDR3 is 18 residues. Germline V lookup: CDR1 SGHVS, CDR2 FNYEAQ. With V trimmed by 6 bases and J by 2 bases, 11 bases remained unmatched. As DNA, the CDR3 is TGTGCCAGCAGTCCTGGGACAGGGGGCGGTTTTGGCAATCAGCCCCAGCATTTT. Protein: CASSPGTGGGFGNQPQHF.

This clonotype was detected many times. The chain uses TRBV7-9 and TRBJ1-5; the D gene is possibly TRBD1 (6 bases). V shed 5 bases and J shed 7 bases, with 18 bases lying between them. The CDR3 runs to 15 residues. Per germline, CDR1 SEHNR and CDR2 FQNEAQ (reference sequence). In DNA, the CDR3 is TGTGCCAGCAGCACCCCAGGGGAGGTAAACCAGCCCCAGCATTTT. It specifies CASSTPGEVNQPQHF.

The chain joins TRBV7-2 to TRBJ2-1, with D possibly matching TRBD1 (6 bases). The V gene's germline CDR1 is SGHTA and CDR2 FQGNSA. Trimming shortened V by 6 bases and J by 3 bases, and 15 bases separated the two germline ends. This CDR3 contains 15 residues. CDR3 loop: CASSHARDNYNEQFF. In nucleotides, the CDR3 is TGTGCCAGCAGTCATGCCCGGGACAACTACAATGAGCAGTTCTTC.

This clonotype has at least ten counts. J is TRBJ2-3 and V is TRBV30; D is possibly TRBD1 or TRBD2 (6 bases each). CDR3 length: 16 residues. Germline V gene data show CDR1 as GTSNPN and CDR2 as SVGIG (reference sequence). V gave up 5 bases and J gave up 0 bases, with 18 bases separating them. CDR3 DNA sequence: TGTGCCTGGGAGATGCCGGGGGCCACTAGCACAGATACGCAGTATTTT. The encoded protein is CAWEMPGATSTDTQYF.

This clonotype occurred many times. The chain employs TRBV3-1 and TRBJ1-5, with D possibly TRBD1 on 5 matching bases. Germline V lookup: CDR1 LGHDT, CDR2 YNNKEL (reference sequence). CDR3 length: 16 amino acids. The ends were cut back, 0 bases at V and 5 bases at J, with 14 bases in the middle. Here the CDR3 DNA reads TGTGCCAGCAGCCAAGAACCTGTCTTGGGACATCAGCCCCAGCATTTT. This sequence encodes CASSQEPVLGHQPQHF.

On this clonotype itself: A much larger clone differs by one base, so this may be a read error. The CDR3 loop reads CASSQDPPGALF. The CDR3 DNA is TGTGCCAGCAGCCAAGATCCCCCTGGGGCTCTCTTT. The chain couples TRBV14 to TRBJ1-1; D is possibly TRBD1 (5 bases). Germline CDR1 SGHDN, CDR2 FVKESK. CDR3 size: 12 residues.

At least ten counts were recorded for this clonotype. The CDR3 DNA follows: TGTGCCAGCAGCGGGTCACTCCGGGATCCCCAAGAGACCCAGTACTTC. Protein product: CASSGSLRDPQETQYF. The chain employs TRBV7-9 and TRBJ2-5; possibly TRBD2 for D (5 bases). The CDR3 runs to 16 residues. Germline values: CDR1 SEHNR, CDR2 FQNEAQ (reference sequence). Trimming removed 5 bases from V and 1 base from J, with 17 bases in between.

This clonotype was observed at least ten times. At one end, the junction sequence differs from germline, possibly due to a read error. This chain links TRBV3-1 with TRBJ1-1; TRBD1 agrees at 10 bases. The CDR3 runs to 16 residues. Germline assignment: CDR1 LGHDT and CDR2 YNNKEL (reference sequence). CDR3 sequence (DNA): TGTGCCAGCAGACAAGACAGGGGGCCGGGGAGGACTGAAGCTTTCTTT. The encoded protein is CASRQDRGPGRTEAFF.

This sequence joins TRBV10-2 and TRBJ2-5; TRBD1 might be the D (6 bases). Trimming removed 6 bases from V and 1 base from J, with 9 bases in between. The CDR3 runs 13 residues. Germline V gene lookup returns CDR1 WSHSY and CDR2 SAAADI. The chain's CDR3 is CASSRDTQETQYF. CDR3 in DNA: TGCGCCAGCAGCCGGGACACCCAAGAGACCCAGTACTTC.

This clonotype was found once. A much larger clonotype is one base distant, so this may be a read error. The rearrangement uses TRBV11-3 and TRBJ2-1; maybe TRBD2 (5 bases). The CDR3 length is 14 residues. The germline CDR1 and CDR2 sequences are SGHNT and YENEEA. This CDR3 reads CAGSFSRDYNEQFF. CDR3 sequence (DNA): TGTGCCGGCAGCTTTAGCCGGGACTACAATGAGCAGTTCTTC.

The CDR3: CASSQDSVGLANEQYF. The CDR3 bases are TGCGCCAGCAGCCAAGATAGCGTAGGACTAGCAAACGAGCAGTACTTC. The genes are TRBV4-3 and TRBJ2-7, with 8 nucleotides matching TRBD2. This CDR3 has 16 residues. Per the germline V gene, CDR1 is LGHNA and CDR2 is YSLEER. V was pared by 0 bases and J by 5 bases, with 9 bases of the junction left unmatched.

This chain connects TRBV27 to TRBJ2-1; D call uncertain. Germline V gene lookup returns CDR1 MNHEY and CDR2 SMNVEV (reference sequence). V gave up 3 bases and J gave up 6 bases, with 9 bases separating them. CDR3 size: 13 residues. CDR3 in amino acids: CASSLLAGNEQFF. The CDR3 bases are TGTGCCAGCAGTTTGTTAGCTGGCAATGAGCAGTTCTTC.

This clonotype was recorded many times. This CDR3 is CASRETGDGYGYTF. The CDR3 DNA reads as TGTGCCAGTAGAGAGACAGGGGACGGTTATGGCTACACCTTC. The chain links TRBV19 to TRBJ1-2; TRBD1 matches 8 bases. The CDR3 covers 14 residues. In germline, CDR1 is LNHDA, CDR2 SQIVND (reference sequence). V shed 6 bases and J 5 bases; nucleotides not matched to a gene: 8.

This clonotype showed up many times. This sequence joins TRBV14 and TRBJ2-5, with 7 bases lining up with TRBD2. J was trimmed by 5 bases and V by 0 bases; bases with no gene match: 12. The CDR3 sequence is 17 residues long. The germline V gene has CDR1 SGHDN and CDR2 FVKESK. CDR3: CASSQDSSLGGSETQYF. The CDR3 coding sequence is TGTGCCAGCAGCCAAGATTCCAGTCTCGGGGGGTCGGAGACCCAGTACTTC.

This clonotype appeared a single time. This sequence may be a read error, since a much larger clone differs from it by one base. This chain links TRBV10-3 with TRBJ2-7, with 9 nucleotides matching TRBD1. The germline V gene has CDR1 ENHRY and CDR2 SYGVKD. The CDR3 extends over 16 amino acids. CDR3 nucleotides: TGTGCCATCAGTGAGGGGGGACAGGGCCCTGCCTACGAGCAGTGCTTC. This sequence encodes CAISEGGQGPAYEQCF.

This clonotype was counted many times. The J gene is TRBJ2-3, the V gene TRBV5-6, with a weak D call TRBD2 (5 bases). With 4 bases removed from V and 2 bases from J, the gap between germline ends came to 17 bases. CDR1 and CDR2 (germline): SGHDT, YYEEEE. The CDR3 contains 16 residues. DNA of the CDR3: TGTGCCAGCAGCGCCTCGACACGGAGGACCACAGATACGCAGTATTTT. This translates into CASSASTRRTTDTQYF.

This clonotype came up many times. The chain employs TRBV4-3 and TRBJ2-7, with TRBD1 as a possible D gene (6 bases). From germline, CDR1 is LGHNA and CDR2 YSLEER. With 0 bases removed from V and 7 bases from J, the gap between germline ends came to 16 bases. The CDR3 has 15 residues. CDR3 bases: TGCGCCAGCAGCCAAGATAGGACAGAGGGTTGGGAGCAGTACTTC. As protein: CASSQDRTEGWEQYF.

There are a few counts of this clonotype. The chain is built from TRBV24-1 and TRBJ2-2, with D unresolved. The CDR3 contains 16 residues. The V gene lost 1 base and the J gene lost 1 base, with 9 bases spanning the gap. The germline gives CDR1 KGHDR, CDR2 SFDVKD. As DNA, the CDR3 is TGTGCCACCAGTGATTTACTGGGCATGAACACCGGGGAGCTGTTTTTT. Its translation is CATSDLLGMNTGELFF.

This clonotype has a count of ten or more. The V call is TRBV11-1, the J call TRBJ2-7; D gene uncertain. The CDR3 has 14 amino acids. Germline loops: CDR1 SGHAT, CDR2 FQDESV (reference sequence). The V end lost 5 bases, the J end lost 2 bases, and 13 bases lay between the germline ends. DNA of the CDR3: TGTGCCAGCAGCCTCGGTCCACTAACCTACGAGCAGTACTTC. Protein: CASSLGPLTYEQYF. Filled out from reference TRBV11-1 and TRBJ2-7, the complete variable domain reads EAEVAQSPRYKITEKSQAVAFWCDPISGHATLYWYRQILGQGPELLVQFQDESVVDDSQLPKDRFSAERLKGVDSTLKIQPAELGDSAMYLCASSLGPLTYEQYFGPGTRLTVT.

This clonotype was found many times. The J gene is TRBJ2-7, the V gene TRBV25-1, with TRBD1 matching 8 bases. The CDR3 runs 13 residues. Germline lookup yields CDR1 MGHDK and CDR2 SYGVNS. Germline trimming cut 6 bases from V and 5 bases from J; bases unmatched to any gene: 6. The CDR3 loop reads CASSPLGQDEQYF. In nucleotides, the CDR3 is TGTGCCAGCAGCCCTCTGGGACAGGACGAGCAGTACTTC.